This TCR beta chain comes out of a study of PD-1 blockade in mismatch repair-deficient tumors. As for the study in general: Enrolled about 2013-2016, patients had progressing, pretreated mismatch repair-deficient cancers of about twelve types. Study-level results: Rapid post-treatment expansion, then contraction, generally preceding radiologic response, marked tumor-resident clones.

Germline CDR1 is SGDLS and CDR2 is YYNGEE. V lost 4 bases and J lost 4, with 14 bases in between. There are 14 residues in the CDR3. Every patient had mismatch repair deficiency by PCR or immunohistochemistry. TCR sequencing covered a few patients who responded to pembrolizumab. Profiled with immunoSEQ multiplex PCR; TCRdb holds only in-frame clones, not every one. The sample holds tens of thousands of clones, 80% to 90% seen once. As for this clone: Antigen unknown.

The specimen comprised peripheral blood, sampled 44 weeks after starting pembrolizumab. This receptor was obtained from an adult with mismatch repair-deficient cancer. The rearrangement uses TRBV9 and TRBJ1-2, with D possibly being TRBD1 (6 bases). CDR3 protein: CASSLMTGGYGYTF. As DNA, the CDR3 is TGTGCCAGCAGCCTAATGACAGGAGGCTATGGCTACACCTTC.